This TCR beta chain was sequenced during a study of cytomegalovirus exposure and HLA in healthy donors. Points from the study as a whole: By a later analysis, the bulk of CMV-associated TCR beta chains appeared HLA-restricted. In an earlier analysis, in some 540 donors, most V segments appeared productive either ~87% or ~30% of the time. Usually a TCR sequence was rare, but some public TCRs were found in many donors.

While unrecorded immune exposures were likely, the donors were nominally healthy when sampled. Germline V gene data show CDR1 as DFQATT and CDR2 as SNEGSKA (reference sequence). The ends were cut back, 2 bases at V and 11 bases at J, with 10 bases in the middle. This CDR3 spans 10 amino acids. For this clone: The antigen is undetermined.

13 Jbeta primers and 60 Vbeta primers were used for the PCR. The method was immunoSEQ multiplex PCR; TCRdb's version includes in-frame clones alone and lacks a portion of them. The table lists around 100,000 clones, 70% to 80% of them singletons. The source is a woman aged 40 to 50 in good health and CMV-seronegative. Sequenced sample: PBMCs. The chain is built from TRBV20-1 and TRBJ2-7; no reliable D call. The CDR3 reads CSARRSTEYF. The CDR3 bases are TGCAGTGCTAGAAGATCAACTGAGTACTTC.